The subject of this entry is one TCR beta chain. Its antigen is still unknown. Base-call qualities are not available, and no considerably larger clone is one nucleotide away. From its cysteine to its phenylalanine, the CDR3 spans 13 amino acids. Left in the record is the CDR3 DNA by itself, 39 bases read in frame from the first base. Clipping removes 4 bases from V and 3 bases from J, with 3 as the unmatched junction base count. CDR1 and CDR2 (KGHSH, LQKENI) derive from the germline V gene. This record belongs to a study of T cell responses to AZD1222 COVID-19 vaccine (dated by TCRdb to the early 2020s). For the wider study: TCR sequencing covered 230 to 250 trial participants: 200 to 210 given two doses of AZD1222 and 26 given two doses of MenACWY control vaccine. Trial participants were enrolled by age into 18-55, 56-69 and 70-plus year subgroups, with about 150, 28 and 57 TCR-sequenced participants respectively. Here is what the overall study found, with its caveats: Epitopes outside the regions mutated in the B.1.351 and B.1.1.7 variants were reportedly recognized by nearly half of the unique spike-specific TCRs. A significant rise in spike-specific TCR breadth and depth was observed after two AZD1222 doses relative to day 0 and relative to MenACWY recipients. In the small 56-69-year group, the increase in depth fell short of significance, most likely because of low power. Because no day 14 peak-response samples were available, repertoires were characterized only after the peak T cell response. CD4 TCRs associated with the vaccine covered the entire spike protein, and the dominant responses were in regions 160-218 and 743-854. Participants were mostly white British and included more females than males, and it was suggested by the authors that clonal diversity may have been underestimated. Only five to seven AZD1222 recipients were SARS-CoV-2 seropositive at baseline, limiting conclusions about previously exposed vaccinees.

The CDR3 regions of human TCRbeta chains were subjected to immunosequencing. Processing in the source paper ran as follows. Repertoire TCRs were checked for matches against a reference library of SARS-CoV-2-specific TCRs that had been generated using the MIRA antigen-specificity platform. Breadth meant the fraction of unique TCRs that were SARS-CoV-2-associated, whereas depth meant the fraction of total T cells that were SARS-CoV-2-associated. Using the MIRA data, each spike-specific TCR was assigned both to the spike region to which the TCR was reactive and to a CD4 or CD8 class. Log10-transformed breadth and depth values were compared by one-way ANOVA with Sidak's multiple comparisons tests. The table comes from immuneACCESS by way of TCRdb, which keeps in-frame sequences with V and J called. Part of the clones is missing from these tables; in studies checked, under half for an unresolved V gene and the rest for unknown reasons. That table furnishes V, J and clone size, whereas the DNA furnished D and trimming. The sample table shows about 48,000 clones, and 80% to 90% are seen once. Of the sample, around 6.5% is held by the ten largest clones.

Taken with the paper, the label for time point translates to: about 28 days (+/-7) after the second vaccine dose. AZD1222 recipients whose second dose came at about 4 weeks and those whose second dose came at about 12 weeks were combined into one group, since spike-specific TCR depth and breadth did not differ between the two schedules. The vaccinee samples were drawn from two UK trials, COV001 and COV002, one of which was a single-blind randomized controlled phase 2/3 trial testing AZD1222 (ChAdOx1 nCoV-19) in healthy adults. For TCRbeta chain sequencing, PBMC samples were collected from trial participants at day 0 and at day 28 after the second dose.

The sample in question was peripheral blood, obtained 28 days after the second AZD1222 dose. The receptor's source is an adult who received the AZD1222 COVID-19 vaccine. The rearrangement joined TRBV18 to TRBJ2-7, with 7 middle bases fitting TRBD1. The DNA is TGTGCCAGCTCACGGGACAGAGGCTACGAGCAGTACTTC. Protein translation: CASSRDRGYEQYF.